A single sample is the source of the 7 T cell receptor beta chains below, sequenced in a study of cytomegalovirus exposure and HLA in healthy donors. Repertoires were generated with immunoSEQ multiplex PCR, while TCRdb's copy carries only in-frame clones and drops some. In the table there are 110,000 to 150,000 clones, 94% of which are singletons. The specimen was PBMCs. The receptors here all came from a man aged 18 to 29 in good health and CMV-seropositive.

The chain has TRBV5-1 and TRBJ1-1, with D possibly being TRBD1 (5 bases). V gave up 4 bases and J gave up 3 bases, with 13 bases separating them. CDR1 and CDR2 from the germline V gene are SGHRS and YFSETQ. The CDR3 spans 14 residues. CDR3 amino acids: CASSRQNRYTEAFF. DNA for the CDR3: TGCGCCAGCAGCCGACAGAACAGGTACACTGAAGCTTTCTTT.

This chain links TRBV15 with TRBJ2-1; tentatively, D is TRBD2 (6 bases). The germline V gene has CDR1 LNHNV and CDR2 YYDKDF (reference sequence). V was pared by 2 bases and J by 5 bases, with 19 bases between. The CDR3 has 17 residues. CDR3 DNA sequence: TGTGCCACCAGCAGAATTGGTGAGGGAGGAACTAACAATGAGCAGTTCTTC. This translates into CATSRIGEGGTNNEQFF.

The J gene is TRBJ2-7, the V gene TRBV6-5; 14 positions match TRBD2. J gave up 2 bases and V 5 bases, and 2 bases lay outside the gene matches. The germline V gene has CDR1 MNHEY and CDR2 SVGAGI. The CDR3 is made up of 15 amino acids. CDR3: CASSTGLAGAYEQYF. The CDR3 nucleotides are TGTGCCAGCAGTACGGGACTAGCGGGGGCCTACGAGCAGTACTTC.

The chain employs TRBV29-1 and TRBJ2-7, with D possibly TRBD1 on 5 matching bases. The CDR3 extends over 11 amino acids. Germline-derived CDR1 and CDR2 are SQVTM and ANQGSEA. V lost 2 bases and J 3 bases, leaving 5 bases between the germline ends. The CDR3 region is CSVEQGYEQYF. CDR3 DNA sequence: TGCAGCGTTGAACAGGGCTACGAGCAGTACTTC.

V gene TRBV25-1 combines with J gene TRBJ2-7; a possible D gene is TRBD2 (6 bases). This CDR3 spans 14 amino acids. V was clipped by 6 bases and J by 0 bases, with 12 bases between them. The germline V gene has CDR1 MGHDK and CDR2 SYGVNS. In nucleotides, the CDR3 is TGTGCCAGCAGCCCCCGGGGGAGCTCCTACGAGCAGTACTTC. It yields the protein CASSPRGSSYEQYF.

V usage is TRBV5-6 and J usage is TRBJ2-5, with D possibly being TRBD2 (6 bases). There are 15 residues in the CDR3. V was cut by 0 bases and J by 4 bases, with 13 bases left in between. In germline, CDR1 is SGHDT, CDR2 YYEEEE. CDR3 protein: CASSLGGAGIETQYF. The CDR3 region has the DNA TGTGCCAGCAGCTTGGGCGGGGCAGGCATAGAGACCCAGTACTTC.

The chain employs TRBV18 and TRBJ2-1; TRBD2 matches 7 bases. Germline V gene lookup returns CDR1 KGHSH and CDR2 LQKENI. CDR3 length: 15 amino acids. J lost 1 base, V lost 3 bases, and 3 bases had no gene match. As DNA, the CDR3 is TGTGCCAGCTCACCCGGACTAGAATCCTACAATGAGCAGTTCTTC. It translates to CASSPGLESYNEQFF.